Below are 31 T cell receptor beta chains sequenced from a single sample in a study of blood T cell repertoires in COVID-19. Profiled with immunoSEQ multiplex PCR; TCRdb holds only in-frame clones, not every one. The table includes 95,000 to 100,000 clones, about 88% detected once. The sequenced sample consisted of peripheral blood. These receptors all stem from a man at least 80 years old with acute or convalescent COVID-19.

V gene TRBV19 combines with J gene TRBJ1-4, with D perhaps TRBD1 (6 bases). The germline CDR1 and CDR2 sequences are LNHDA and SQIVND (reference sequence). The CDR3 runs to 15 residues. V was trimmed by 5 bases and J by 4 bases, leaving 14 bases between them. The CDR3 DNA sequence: TGTGCCAGTAGTCCCTTACAGGGAAGTAATGAAAAACTGTTTTTT. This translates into CASSPLQGSNEKLFF.

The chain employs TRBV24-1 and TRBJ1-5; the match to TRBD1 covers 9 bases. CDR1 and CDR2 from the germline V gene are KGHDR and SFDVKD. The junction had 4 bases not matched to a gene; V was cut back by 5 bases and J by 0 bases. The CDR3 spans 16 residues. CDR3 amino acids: CATSGPGQGSNQPQHF. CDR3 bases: TGTGCCACCAGTGGCCCGGGACAGGGTAGCAATCAGCCCCAGCATTTT.

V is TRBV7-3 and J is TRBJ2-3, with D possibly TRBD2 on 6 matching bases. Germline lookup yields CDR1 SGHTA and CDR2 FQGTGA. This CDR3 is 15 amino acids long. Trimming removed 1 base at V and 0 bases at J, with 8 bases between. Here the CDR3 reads CASSLNGGSTDTQYF. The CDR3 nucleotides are TGTGCCAGCAGCTTAAACGGGGGTAGCACAGATACGCAGTATTTT.

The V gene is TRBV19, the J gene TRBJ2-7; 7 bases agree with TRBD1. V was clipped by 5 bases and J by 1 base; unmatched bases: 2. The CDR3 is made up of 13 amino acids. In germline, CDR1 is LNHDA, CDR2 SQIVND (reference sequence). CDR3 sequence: CASSLTGSYEQYF. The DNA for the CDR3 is TGTGCCAGTAGTTTGACAGGGTCCTACGAGCAGTACTTC.

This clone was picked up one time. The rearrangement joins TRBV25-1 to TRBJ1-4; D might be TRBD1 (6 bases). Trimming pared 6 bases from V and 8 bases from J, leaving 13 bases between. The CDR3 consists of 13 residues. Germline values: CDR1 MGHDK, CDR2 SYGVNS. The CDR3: CASRRTADEKLFF. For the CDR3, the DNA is TGTGCCAGCAGGAGGACAGCTGACGAAAAACTGTTTTTT.

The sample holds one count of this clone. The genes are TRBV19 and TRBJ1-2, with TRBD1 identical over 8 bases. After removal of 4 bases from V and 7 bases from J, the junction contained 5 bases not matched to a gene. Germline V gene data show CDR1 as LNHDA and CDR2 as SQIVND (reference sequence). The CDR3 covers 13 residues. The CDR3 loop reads CASSRTGPGGYTF. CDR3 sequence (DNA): TGTGCCAGTAGTAGGACAGGGCCGGGTGGCTACACCTTC.

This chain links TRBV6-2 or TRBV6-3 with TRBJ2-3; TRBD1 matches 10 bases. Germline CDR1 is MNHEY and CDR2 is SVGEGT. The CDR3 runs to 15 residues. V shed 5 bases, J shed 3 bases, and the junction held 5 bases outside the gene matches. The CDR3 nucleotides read TGTGCCAGCAGTCCGGACAGGGGGGGTACAGATACGCAGTATTTT. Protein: CASSPDRGGTDTQYF.

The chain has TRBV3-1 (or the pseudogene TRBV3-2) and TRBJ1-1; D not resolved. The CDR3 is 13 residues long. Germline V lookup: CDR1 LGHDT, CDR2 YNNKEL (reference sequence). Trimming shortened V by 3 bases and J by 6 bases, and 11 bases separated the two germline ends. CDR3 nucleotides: TGTGCCAGCAGCCAGAATCGAGGCCCTGAAGCTTTCTTT. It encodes CASSQNRGPEAFF.

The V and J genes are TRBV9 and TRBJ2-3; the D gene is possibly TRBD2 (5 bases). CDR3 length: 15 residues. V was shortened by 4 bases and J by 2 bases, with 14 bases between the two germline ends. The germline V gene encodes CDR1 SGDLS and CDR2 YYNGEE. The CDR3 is CASSPQDLHTDTQYF. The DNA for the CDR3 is TGTGCCAGCAGCCCCCAGGACTTACACACAGATACGCAGTATTTT.

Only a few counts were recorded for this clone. This CDR3 is CASSAGLASETQYF. The CDR3 bases are TGTGCCAGCAGCGCGGGACTAGCTTCTGAGACCCAGTACTTC. The V gene is TRBV7-9, the J gene TRBJ2-5, with 9 nucleotides matching TRBD2. The CDR3 contains 14 residues. Germline lookup yields CDR1 SEHNR and CDR2 FQNEAQ (reference sequence). V lost 5 bases and J lost 5; bases outside the gene matches: 6.

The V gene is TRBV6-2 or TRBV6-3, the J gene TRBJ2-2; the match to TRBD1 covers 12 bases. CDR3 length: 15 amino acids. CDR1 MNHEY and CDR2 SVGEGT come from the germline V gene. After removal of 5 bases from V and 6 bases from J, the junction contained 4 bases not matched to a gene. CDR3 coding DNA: TGTGCCAGCAGTAAGGGACAGGGGGCCCCCGGGGAGCTGTTTTTT. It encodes CASSKGQGAPGELFF.

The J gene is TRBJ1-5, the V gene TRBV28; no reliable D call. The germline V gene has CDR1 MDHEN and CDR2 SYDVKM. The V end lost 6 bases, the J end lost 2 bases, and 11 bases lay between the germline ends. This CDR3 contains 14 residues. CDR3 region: CASSEASGNQPQHF. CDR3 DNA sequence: TGTGCCAGCAGCGAAGCTTCCGGCAATCAGCCCCAGCATTTT. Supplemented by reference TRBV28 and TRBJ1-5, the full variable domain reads DVKVTQSSRYLVKRTGEKVFLECVQDMDHENMFWYRQDPGLGLRLIYFSYDVKMKEKGDIPEGYSVSREKKERFSLILESASTNQTSMYLCASSEASGNQPQHFGDGTRLSIL.

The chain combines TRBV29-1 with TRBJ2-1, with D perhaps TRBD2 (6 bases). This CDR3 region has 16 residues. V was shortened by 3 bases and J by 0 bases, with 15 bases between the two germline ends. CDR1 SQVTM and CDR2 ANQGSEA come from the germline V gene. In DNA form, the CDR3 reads TGCAGCGTTGAGGAGCCTCTAGCGAACTCCTACAATGAGCAGTTCTTC. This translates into CSVEEPLANSYNEQFF.

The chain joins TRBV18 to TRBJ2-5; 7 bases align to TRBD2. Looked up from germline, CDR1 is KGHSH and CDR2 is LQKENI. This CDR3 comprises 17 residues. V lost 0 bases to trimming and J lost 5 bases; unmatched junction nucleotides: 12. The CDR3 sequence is CASSPPLTSPPQETQYF. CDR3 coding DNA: TGTGCCAGCTCACCACCTCTGACTAGCCCCCCCCAGGAGACCCAGTACTTC.

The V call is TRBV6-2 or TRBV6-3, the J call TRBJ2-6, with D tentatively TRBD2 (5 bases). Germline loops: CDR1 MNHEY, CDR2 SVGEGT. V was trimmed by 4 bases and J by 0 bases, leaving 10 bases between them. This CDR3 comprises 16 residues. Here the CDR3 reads CASSFPSRSGANVLTF. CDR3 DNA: TGTGCCAGCAGTTTTCCTAGCCGCTCTGGGGCCAACGTCCTGACTTTC.

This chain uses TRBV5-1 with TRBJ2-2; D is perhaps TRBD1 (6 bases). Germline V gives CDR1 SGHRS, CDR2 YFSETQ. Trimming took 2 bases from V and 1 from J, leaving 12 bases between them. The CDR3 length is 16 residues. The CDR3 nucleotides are TGCGCCAGCAGCTTTCAGGGGAATGTGAACACCGGGGAGCTGTTTTTT. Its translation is CASSFQGNVNTGELFF.

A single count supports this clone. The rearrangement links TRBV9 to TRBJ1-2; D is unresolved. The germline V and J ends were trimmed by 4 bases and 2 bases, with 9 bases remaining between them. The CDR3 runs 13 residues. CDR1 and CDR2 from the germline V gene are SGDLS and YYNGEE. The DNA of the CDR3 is TGTGCCAGCAGCAACGACGGGAACTATGGCTACACCTTC. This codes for CASSNDGNYGYTF.

The CDR3 sequence is CASSLDRSQETQYF. The CDR3 DNA follows: TGTGCCAGTAGCCTTGACAGGAGCCAAGAGACCCAGTACTTC. V gene TRBV19 combines with J gene TRBJ2-5; tentative D call: TRBD1 (6 bases). The germline V and J ends were trimmed by 6 bases and 1 base, with 12 bases remaining between them. Germline CDR1 LNHDA, CDR2 SQIVND (reference sequence). CDR3 length: 14 residues.

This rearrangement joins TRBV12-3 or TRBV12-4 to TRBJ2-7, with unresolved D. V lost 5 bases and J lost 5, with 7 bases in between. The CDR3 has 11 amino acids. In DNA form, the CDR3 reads TGTGCCAGCAGTCCGCGGCACGAGCAGTACTTC. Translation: CASSPRHEQYF.

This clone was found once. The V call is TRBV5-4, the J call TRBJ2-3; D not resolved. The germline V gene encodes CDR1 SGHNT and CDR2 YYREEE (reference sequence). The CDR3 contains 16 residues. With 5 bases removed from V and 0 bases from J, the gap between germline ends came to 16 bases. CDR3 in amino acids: CASSSMTRPSTDTQYF. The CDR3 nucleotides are TGTGCCAGCAGTTCGATGACAAGACCTAGCACAGATACGCAGTATTTT.

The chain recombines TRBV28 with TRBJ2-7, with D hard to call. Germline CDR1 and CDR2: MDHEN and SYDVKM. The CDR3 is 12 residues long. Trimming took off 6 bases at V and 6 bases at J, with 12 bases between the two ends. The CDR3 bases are TGTGCCAGCAGCTCAGGTCCGTCCGAGCAGTACTTC. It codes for CASSSGPSEQYF. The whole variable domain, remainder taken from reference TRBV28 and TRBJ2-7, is DVKVTQSSRYLVKRTGEKVFLECVQDMDHENMFWYRQDPGLGLRLIYFSYDVKMKEKGDIPEGYSVSREKKERFSLILESASTNQTSMYLCASSSGPSEQYFGPGTRLTVT.

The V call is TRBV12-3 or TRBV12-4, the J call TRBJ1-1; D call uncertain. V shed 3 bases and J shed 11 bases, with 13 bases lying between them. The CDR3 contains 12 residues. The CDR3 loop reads CASSFRNTGAFF. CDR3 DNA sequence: TGTGCCAGCAGTTTCAGGAACACGGGGGCTTTCTTT.

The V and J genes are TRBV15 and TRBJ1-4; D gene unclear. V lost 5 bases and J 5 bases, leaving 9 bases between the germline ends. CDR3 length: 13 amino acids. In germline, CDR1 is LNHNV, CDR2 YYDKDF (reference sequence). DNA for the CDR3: TGTGCCACCAGCCTAGGACTAAATGAAAAACTGTTTTTT. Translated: CATSLGLNEKLFF.

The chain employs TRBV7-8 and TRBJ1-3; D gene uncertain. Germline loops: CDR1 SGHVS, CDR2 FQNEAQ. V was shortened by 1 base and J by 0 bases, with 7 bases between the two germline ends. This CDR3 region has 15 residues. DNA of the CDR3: TGTGCCAGCAGCTTAGTTGGCTCCTCTGGAAACACCATATATTTT. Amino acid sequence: CASSLVGSSGNTIYF.

This chain's CDR3 is CASSFTWTATNEKLFF. The CDR3 region has the DNA TGTGCCAGCAGTTTTACCTGGACAGCAACTAATGAAAAACTGTTTTTT. The chain links TRBV27 to TRBJ1-4, with D perhaps TRBD1 (6 bases). From germline, CDR1 is MNHEY and CDR2 SMNVEV (reference sequence). The CDR3 length is 16 residues. V was cut by 3 bases and J by 0 bases, with 11 bases left in between.

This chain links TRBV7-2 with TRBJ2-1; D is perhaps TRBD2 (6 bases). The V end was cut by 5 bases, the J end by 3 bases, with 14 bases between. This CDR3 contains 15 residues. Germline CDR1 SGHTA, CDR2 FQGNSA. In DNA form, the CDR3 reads TGTGCCAGCAGCGCCGGACTACTTCTCTACAATGAGCAGTTCTTC. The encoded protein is CASSAGLLLYNEQFF.

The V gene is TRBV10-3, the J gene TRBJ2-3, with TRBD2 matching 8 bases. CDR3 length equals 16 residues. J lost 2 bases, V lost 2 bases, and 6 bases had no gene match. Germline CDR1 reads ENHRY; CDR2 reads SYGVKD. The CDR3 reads CAISERVAGNTDTQYF. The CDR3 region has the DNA TGTGCCATCAGTGAGAGGGTAGCGGGAAACACAGATACGCAGTATTTT.

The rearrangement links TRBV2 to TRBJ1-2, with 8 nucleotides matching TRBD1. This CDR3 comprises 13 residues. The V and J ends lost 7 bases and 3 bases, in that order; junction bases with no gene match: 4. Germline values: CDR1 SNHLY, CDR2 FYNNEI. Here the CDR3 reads CASNMDRDYGYTF. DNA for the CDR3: TGTGCCAGCAACATGGACAGGGACTATGGCTACACCTTC.

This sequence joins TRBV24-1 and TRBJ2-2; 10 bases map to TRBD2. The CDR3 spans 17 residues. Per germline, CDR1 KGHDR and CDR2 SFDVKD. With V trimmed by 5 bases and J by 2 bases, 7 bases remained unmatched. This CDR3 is CATSALGLASNTGELFF. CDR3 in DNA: TGTGCCACCAGTGCCTTGGGACTAGCGTCCAACACCGGGGAGCTGTTTTTT.

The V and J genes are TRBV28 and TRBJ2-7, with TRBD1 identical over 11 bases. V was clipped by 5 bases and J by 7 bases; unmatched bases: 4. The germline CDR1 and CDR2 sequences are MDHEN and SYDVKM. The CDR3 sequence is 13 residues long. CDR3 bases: TGTGCCAGCAGTGGACAGGGGGCAGGGGAGCAGTACTTC. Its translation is CASSGQGAGEQYF. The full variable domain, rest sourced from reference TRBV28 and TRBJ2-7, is DVKVTQSSRYLVKRTGEKVFLECVQDMDHENMFWYRQDPGLGLRLIYFSYDVKMKEKGDIPEGYSVSREKKERFSLILESASTNQTSMYLCASSGQGAGEQYFGPGTRLTVT.

The CDR3 sequence: CASSPQVDHSPLHF. CDR3 nucleotide sequence: TGTGCCAGTAGTCCCCAGGTGGATCATTCACCCCTCCACTTT. This chain connects TRBV19 to TRBJ1-6, with D uncertain. CDR1 and CDR2 from the germline V gene are LNHDA and SQIVND (reference sequence). V gave up 5 bases and J gave up 8 bases, with 13 bases separating them. The CDR3 has 14 residues.